Each of the 27 T cell receptor beta chains below was sequenced from the same sample in a study of early T cells in non-severe SARS-CoV-2 infection. TCRdb used MiXCR to reprocess the 5' RACE reads, holding one entry per CDR3 protein. Among 85,000 to 95,000 distinct CDR3 sequences listed, 16% were seen once. This material consisted of whole blood, taken at baseline. Receptors were obtained from an adult who was a healthcare worker with PCR-confirmed SARS-CoV-2 infection or an uninfected control (not recorded which).

This clonotype was picked up many times. The chain links TRBV12-3 or TRBV12-4 to TRBJ2-1, with 8 bases fitting TRBD1. This CDR3 has 13 residues. V was pared by 5 bases and J by 8 bases, with 5 bases of the junction left unmatched. The CDR3 spells CASSQGQGHEQFF. The CDR3 bases are TGTGCCAGCAGTCAAGGACAGGGCCATGAGCAGTTCTTC.

The V and J genes are TRBV7-9 and TRBJ2-7; D might be TRBD2 (6 bases). V was trimmed by 7 bases and J by 5 bases, leaving 12 bases between them. CDR1 and CDR2 (germline): SEHNR, FQNEAQ (reference sequence). The CDR3 runs 12 residues. CDR3: CASTSGGNEQYF. The CDR3 coding sequence is TGTGCCAGCACAAGTGGGGGGAACGAGCAGTACTTC.

The table lists this clonotype with many counts. The chain joins TRBV7-9 to TRBJ2-2; no clear D. The CDR3 has 13 amino acids. Deletions cut 5 bases from V and 0 bases from J, with 4 bases between. In germline, CDR1 is SEHNR, CDR2 FQNEAQ (reference sequence). CDR3 sequence: CASSDPNTGELFF. The CDR3, as DNA: TGTGCCAGCAGCGATCCGAACACCGGGGAGCTGTTTTTT.

This clonotype was recorded a few times. The V call is TRBV4-3, the J call TRBJ2-1; D is undetermined. V lost 3 bases to trimming and J lost 7 bases, with 16 bases between them. The CDR3 is made up of 15 amino acids. Germline lookup yields CDR1 LGHNA and CDR2 YSLEER. The CDR3 nucleotides read TGCGCCAGCAGCCACGCCCGCCAGGTCGGGAATGAGCAGTTCTTC. It is translated as CASSHARQVGNEQFF.

This clonotype showed up just a few times. This rearrangement joins TRBV11-2 to TRBJ2-7, with D perhaps matching TRBD1 (5 bases). V dropped 4 bases and J dropped 5 bases, with 12 bases sitting between them. This CDR3 comprises 13 residues. Germline V gives CDR1 SGHAT, CDR2 FQNNGV. The CDR3 spells CASSWTQVNEQYF. CDR3 coding DNA: TGTGCCAGCAGCTGGACACAGGTTAACGAGCAGTACTTC. Filled out from reference TRBV11-2 and TRBJ2-7, the complete variable domain reads EAGVAQSPRYKIIEKRQSVAFWCNPISGHATLYWYQQILGQGPKLLIQFQNNGVVDDSQLPKDRFSAERLKGVDSTLKIQPAKLEDSAVYLCASSWTQVNEQYFGPGTRLTVT.

The chain couples TRBV11-3 to TRBJ2-5, with a weak D call TRBD1 (6 bases). Germline V gene sequence: CDR1 SGHNT, CDR2 YENEEA. V dropped 5 bases and J dropped 5 bases, with 9 bases sitting between them. The CDR3 is 12 amino acids. CDR3 DNA sequence: TGTGCCAGCAGCCAGGGGTCGGAGACCCAGTACTTC. This sequence encodes CASSQGSETQYF.

This clonotype was picked up many times. This sequence joins TRBV27 and TRBJ2-3, with 13 positions matching TRBD2. CDR1 is MNHEY, CDR2 SMNVEV, per germline (reference sequence). The CDR3 spans 17 residues. The J segment lost 2 bases and the V segment lost 3 bases, leaving 5 bases of the junction unmatched. The CDR3 DNA follows: TGTGCCAGCAGTTTGGGGGGACTAGCGGGACCCACAGATACGCAGTATTTT. Encoded protein: CASSLGGLAGPTDTQYF.

The CDR3 coding sequence is TGCGCCAGCAGCTTGGTCTCTAGCGGGAGCCTCCCCCGCATCAGAACCTACAATGAGCAGTTCTTC. Translated: CASSLVSSGSLPRIRTYNEQFF. This chain joins TRBV5-1 and TRBJ2-1; 10 nucleotides align to TRBD2. Germline V gene sequence: CDR1 SGHRS, CDR2 YFSETQ. V lost 0 bases, J lost 2 bases, and 20 bases stayed unmatched. CDR3 length: 22 residues.

This clonotype came up a few times. This chain uses TRBV7-2 with TRBJ2-3, with D possibly TRBD2 on 6 matching bases. CDR1 and CDR2 from the germline V gene are SGHTA and FQGNSA. This CDR3 is 14 amino acids long. Trimming shortened V by 8 bases and J by 4 bases, and 16 bases separated the two germline ends. The CDR3 sequence is CASGRDSGADTQYF. In DNA form, the CDR3 reads TGTGCCAGCGGGCGGGACTCGGGGGCAGATACGCAGTATTTT.

The chain has TRBV24-1 and TRBJ2-2; possibly TRBD1 for D (7 bases). V lost 12 bases to trimming and J lost 2 bases, with 12 bases between them. CDR1 KGHDR and CDR2 SFDVKD come from the germline V gene. This CDR3 contains 13 residues. CDR3 DNA: TGTGCCGCGGGACAGACCAACACCGGGGAGCTGTTTTTT. Its protein is CAAGQTNTGELFF.

This clonotype occurred a few times. The J gene is TRBJ1-2, the V gene TRBV20-1; a weak D match, TRBD1 (6 bases). The CDR3 is 13 residues long. Germline values: CDR1 DFQATT, CDR2 SNEGSKA (reference sequence). Trimming took 1 base from V and 4 from J, leaving 10 bases between them. CDR3 residues: CSARVSGAYGYTF. CDR3 nucleotides: TGCAGTGCTAGAGTTTCGGGGGCCTATGGCTACACCTTC.

The V and J genes are TRBV2 and TRBJ1-1; a possible D gene is TRBD1 (5 bases). V lost 4 bases and J 4 bases, leaving 10 bases between the germline ends. This CDR3 region has 13 residues. Germline V gene sequence: CDR1 SNHLY, CDR2 FYNNEI. The CDR3 sequence is CASSAREGTEAFF. DNA for the CDR3: TGTGCCAGCAGTGCCAGGGAGGGCACTGAAGCTTTCTTT.

The sample holds many counts of this clonotype. Germline is not matched at one junction end, which may reflect a read error. This rearrangement joins TRBV12-3 or TRBV12-4 to TRBJ2-1, with 8 bases identical to TRBD2. This CDR3 is built from 14 residues. The DNA for the CDR3 is TGTGCCAGCAGTCGGACCGGGAGGGGTAATGAGCAGCTCTTC. This codes for CASSRTGRGNEQLF.

This clonotype was found a few times. The V call is TRBV27, the J call TRBJ2-3; a weak D match, TRBD1 (6 bases). The CDR3 extends over 14 amino acids. V lost 9 bases, J lost 6 bases, and 19 bases lay in between. The V gene's germline CDR1 is MNHEY and CDR2 SMNVEV (reference sequence). The CDR3 region has the DNA TGTGCCAGTCGCGACAGGAATAAGGCGGATACGCAGTATTTT. It specifies CASRDRNKADTQYF.

This clonotype was picked up a small number of times. J is TRBJ1-5 and V is TRBV4-3, with 9 bases lining up with TRBD1. In germline, CDR1 is LGHNA, CDR2 YSLEER. This CDR3 contains 15 residues. The V segment lost 1 base and the J segment 6 bases; nucleotides outside the gene matches: 4. CDR3 loop: CASSQGGGQGQPQHF. CDR3 nucleotides: TGCGCCAGCAGCCAAGGAGGGGGACAGGGTCAGCCCCAGCATTTT.

This clonotype showed up just a few times. The chain uses TRBV4-2 and TRBJ1-2, with a weak D call TRBD1 (6 bases). CDR1 is LGHNA, CDR2 YNFKEQ, per germline. The CDR3 is 14 amino acids. Trimming removed 1 base from V and 5 bases from J, with 11 bases in between. CDR3 in amino acids: CASSQAGGPYGYTF. In nucleotides, the CDR3 is TGTGCCAGCAGCCAAGCCGGGGGCCCATATGGCTACACCTTC.

CDR3: CASSRGGTDSLAKNIQYF. The CDR3 DNA reads as TGTGCCAGCAGCCGAGGGGGGACGGATAGTCTAGCCAAAAACATTCAGTACTTC. J is TRBJ2-4 and V is TRBV7-9; tentatively, D is TRBD1 or TRBD2 (6 bases each). V lost 5 bases to trimming and J lost 0 bases, with 20 bases between them. This CDR3 comprises 18 residues. Germline values: CDR1 SEHNR, CDR2 FQNEAQ (reference sequence).

This chain links TRBV20-1 with TRBJ2-3; the D gene is possibly TRBD2 (6 bases). Germline lookup yields CDR1 DFQATT and CDR2 SNEGSKA (reference sequence). The V end was cut by 6 bases, the J end by 0 bases, with 19 bases between. This CDR3 has 16 amino acids. The CDR3 bases are TGCAGTGCCCCGAACGCTAGGAGGGCAAGCACAGATACGCAGTATTTT. As protein: CSAPNARRASTDTQYF.

The gene calls are TRBV7-2 and TRBJ2-7; D is perhaps TRBD2 (5 bases). V lost 4 bases to trimming and J lost 4 bases, with 14 bases between them. This CDR3 has 14 residues. Germline V gene data show CDR1 as SGHTA and CDR2 as FQGNSA. Here the CDR3 reads CASSSVGSGYEQYF. In nucleotides, the CDR3 is TGTGCCAGCAGCTCAGTAGGGTCGGGATACGAGCAGTACTTC.

This clonotype was seen repeatedly, ten times or more. The chain uses TRBV5-1 and TRBJ1-4; TRBD1 is a possible D gene (5 bases). CDR1 and CDR2 from the germline V gene are SGHRS and YFSETQ. CDR3 length: 14 amino acids. V lost 4 bases, J lost 8 bases, and 15 bases lay in between. CDR3: CASSPLSGGEKLFF. The CDR3 DNA is TGCGCCAGCAGCCCCCTTTCTGGGGGGGAAAAACTGTTTTTT.

The rearrangement links TRBV10-3 to TRBJ2-1; the D gene is possibly TRBD2 (6 bases). The CDR3 extends over 15 amino acids. Germline V gene sequence: CDR1 ENHRY, CDR2 SYGVKD. V lost 2 bases and J 9 bases, leaving 17 bases between the germline ends. DNA of the CDR3: TGTGCCATCAGTGAGATTCTGGCAGGGCGGGGTGAGCAGTTCTTC. Amino acids: CAISEILAGRGEQFF.

This clonotype was picked up a small number of times. This chain joins TRBV5-1 and TRBJ2-7, with 12 bases matching TRBD2. V lost 4 bases and J lost 5; bases outside the gene matches: 10. The CDR3 contains 16 residues. CDR1 is SGHRS and CDR2 is YFSETQ in the germline V gene. DNA for the CDR3: TGCGCCAGCAGCCCTGGACTAGCGGGATTTATTGACGAGCAGTACTTC. Translated: CASSPGLAGFIDEQYF.

V and J are TRBV30 and TRBJ1-1; D call uncertain. Trimming took off 4 bases at V and 8 bases at J, with 8 bases between the two ends. Looked up from germline, CDR1 is GTSNPN and CDR2 is SVGIG (reference sequence). This CDR3 has 10 residues. CDR3 region: CAWISVEAFF. CDR3 bases: TGTGCCTGGATTTCGGTAGAAGCTTTCTTT. Full variable domain (missing parts from reference TRBV30 and TRBJ1-1): SQTIHQWPATLVQPVGSPLSLECTVEGTSNPNLYWYRQAAGRGLQLLFYSVGIGQISSEVPQNLSASRPQDRQFILSSKKLLLSDSGFYLCAWISVEAFFGQGTRLTVV.

This clonotype has a count of ten or more. V is TRBV21-1 and J is TRBJ2-3; TRBD2 reflects the table's D call only, with no check against the DNA. TRBV21-1 is deemed a pseudogene. The CDR3 totals 16 residues. The CDR3 is CASTPFGLAGVDTQYF. Written as DNA, the CDR3 is TGTGCCAGCACTCCATTCGGACTAGCGGGAGTAGATACGCAGTATTTT.

The V and J genes are TRBV9 and TRBJ2-3; 7 nucleotides agree with TRBD1. In germline, CDR1 is SGDLS, CDR2 YYNGEE. This CDR3 is built from 15 residues. V gave up 3 bases and J gave up 8 bases; unmatched junction bases: 12. CDR3: CASSESPTGASTQYF. In DNA, the CDR3 is TGTGCCAGCAGCGAATCTCCCACAGGGGCTAGTACGCAGTATTTT.

The sample holds a few counts of this clonotype. The chain uses TRBV19 and TRBJ2-7, with D tentatively TRBD2 (6 bases). V lost 5 bases and J lost 2, with 13 bases in between. Germline V gives CDR1 LNHDA, CDR2 SQIVND (reference sequence). CDR3 size: 14 residues. The CDR3 here is CASSATEGTYEQYF. As DNA, the CDR3 is TGTGCCAGTAGTGCAACGGAGGGTACCTACGAGCAGTACTTC.

In this sample, this clonotype turned up many times. V is TRBV5-1 and J is TRBJ2-1; TRBD2 agrees at 11 bases. Losses at the gene ends were 0 bases for V and 10 bases for J; bases not matched to a gene: 6. Germline assignment: CDR1 SGHRS and CDR2 YFSETQ. The CDR3 sequence is 15 residues long. The chain's CDR3 is CASSLGLAGGDEQFF. In DNA form, the CDR3 reads TGCGCCAGCAGCTTGGGTCTAGCGGGAGGTGACGAGCAGTTCTTC.